This T cell receptor (beta chain) was found in a study of early T cells in non-severe SARS-CoV-2 infection. This clonotype was observed a few times. TCRdb itself ran the 5' RACE reads through MiXCR, one entry per CDR3 protein. The repertoire holds some 40,000 distinct CDR3 sequences, 6% to 9.5% seen once, with around 11% in the top ten. The CDR3 length is 14 residues. The ends were cut back, 4 bases at V and 2 bases at J, with 12 bases in the middle. Germline CDR1 reads MNHNS; CDR2 reads SASEGT. This TCR was sampled from an adult who was a healthcare worker with PCR-confirmed SARS-CoV-2 infection or an uninfected control (not recorded which). The chain joins TRBV6-1 to TRBJ2-7, with D perhaps matching TRBD2 (6 bases). The source was whole blood, collected at baseline. The CDR3 DNA is TGTGCCAGCAGTGCCCTCCGGGGGACCTACGAGCAGTACTTC. This sequence encodes CASSALRGTYEQYF.